What follows are 9 T cell receptor beta chains derived from one specimen sequenced in a study of Graves' ophthalmopathy and Graves' hyperthyroidism. Amplification of TCR beta CDR3 regions used RNA transcripts. An opening RT-PCR round employed HTBI primers and preceded a second-round multiplex PCR. TCRdb itself ran the multiplex PCR reads through MiXCR, one entry per CDR3 protein. The table has 300,000 or so distinct CDR3 sequences, 15% to 20% seen once. Sequences were obtained from peripheral blood. Source of these receptors: an adult man with Graves' ophthalmopathy.

This clonotype was detected many times. The V gene is TRBV5-1, the J gene TRBJ1-1, with 7 bases fitting TRBD1. CDR1 and CDR2 from the germline V gene are SGHRS and YFSETQ. With 1 base clipped from V and 0 bases from J, the junction kept 3 bases outside the gene matches. CDR3 length: 15 residues. The CDR3 protein is CASSLRDRLNTEAFF. CDR3 sequence (DNA): TGCGCCAGCAGCTTGAGGGACAGACTGAACACTGAAGCTTTCTTT.

At least ten counts were recorded for this clonotype. This chain joins TRBV6-5 and TRBJ1-2; a possible D gene is TRBD1 (6 bases). This CDR3 contains 13 residues. Trimming removed 2 bases from V and 6 bases from J, with 10 bases in between. Germline-derived CDR1 and CDR2 are MNHEY and SVGAGI. The CDR3 here is CASSYRNRDGYTF. CDR3 DNA sequence: TGTGCCAGCAGTTACCGAAACAGGGATGGCTACACCTTC.

Many counts were recorded for this clonotype. Written as DNA, the CDR3 is TGCAGTGCTAGCATTTGGACAGGGGCAGAGACCCAGTACTTC. Its protein product is CSASIWTGAETQYF. The rearrangement joins TRBV20-1 to TRBJ2-5, with 9 bases fitting TRBD1. Germline loops: CDR1 DFQATT, CDR2 SNEGSKA (reference sequence). The length of the CDR3 is 14 residues. J gave up 4 bases and V 3 bases, and 6 bases lay outside the gene matches.

In this sample, this clonotype turned up a few times. V gene TRBV20-1 combines with J gene TRBJ1-1; D is undetermined. The CDR3 is made up of 13 amino acids. Germline V gives CDR1 DFQATT, CDR2 SNEGSKA (reference sequence). V was pared by 5 bases and J by 0 bases, with 10 bases between. Here the CDR3 reads CSAASQMNTEAFF. In nucleotides, the CDR3 is TGCAGTGCTGCGTCACAGATGAACACTGAAGCTTTCTTT.

This clonotype appeared many times. The chain couples TRBV3-1 to TRBJ1-5, with 8 bases lining up with TRBD1. J lost 3 bases, V lost 3 bases, and 1 base had no gene match. This CDR3 has 14 residues. The germline V gene encodes CDR1 LGHDT and CDR2 YNNKEL (reference sequence). Here the CDR3 reads CASSQGQDNQPQHF. CDR3 in DNA: TGTGCCAGCAGCCAGGGACAGGACAATCAGCCCCAGCATTTT.

This clonotype was recorded at least ten times. This chain links TRBV7-2 with TRBJ2-3; a weak D match, TRBD1 (6 bases). CDR3 size: 14 residues. V lost 4 bases to trimming and J lost 4 bases, with 12 bases between them. The germline CDR1 and CDR2 sequences are SGHTA and FQGNSA. CDR3: CASSSIQGSDTQYF. Here the CDR3 DNA reads TGTGCCAGCAGCTCCATACAGGGATCAGATACGCAGTATTTT.

The rearrangement uses TRBV20-1 and TRBJ2-7, with 10 bases fitting TRBD2. With 0 bases clipped from V and 4 bases from J, the junction kept 12 bases outside the gene matches. The germline V gene has CDR1 DFQATT and CDR2 SNEGSKA (reference sequence). This CDR3 has 17 residues. The CDR3 loop reads CSARDLYLGTSVYEQYF. As DNA, the CDR3 is TGCAGTGCTAGAGATCTGTATTTGGGGACTAGCGTATACGAGCAGTACTTC.

V is TRBV20-1 and J is TRBJ1-2, with D possibly matching TRBD1 (6 bases). The V end lost 0 bases, the J end lost 4 bases, and 12 bases lay between the germline ends. In germline, CDR1 is DFQATT, CDR2 SNEGSKA (reference sequence). This CDR3 spans 14 amino acids. CDR3 amino acids: CSARDPTGAYGYTF. CDR3 sequence (DNA): TGCAGTGCTAGAGATCCGACAGGCGCCTATGGCTACACCTTC.

This clonotype has a count of ten or more. The chain has TRBV20-1 and TRBJ2-7; D gene ambiguous. The CDR3 covers 11 residues. Trimming pared 4 bases from V and 3 bases from J, leaving 7 bases between. Germline CDR1 DFQATT, CDR2 SNEGSKA (reference sequence). The CDR3 bases are TGCAGTGCTACGACTGTCTACGAGCAGTACTTC. Its protein is CSATTVYEQYF.